Listed below are T cell receptor beta chains from one sample, sequenced in a study of spatial heterogeneity in lung cancer. TCRdb passed the 5' RACE reads through MiXCR, listing each CDR3 protein once. The sample includes tens of thousands of distinct CDR3 sequences, less than 15% of them seen just once. The source material was PBMCs, sampled at surgery. The source is a male donor with early-stage non-small cell lung cancer. The CDR3 runs from the conserved cysteine through the conserved F or W. Each record gives: J gene, V gene, CDR3 protein.

J: TRBJ2-1; V: TRBV18; CDR3: CASSPSDNEQFF
J: TRBJ2-3; V: TRBV7-2; CDR3: CASSFTVLAHSTDTQYF
J: TRBJ2-7; V: TRBV20-1; CDR3: CSALTPGATYEQYF
J: TRBJ2-5; V: TRBV28; CDR3: CASSVQGVQETQYF
J: TRBJ1-4; V: TRBV29-1; CDR3: CSVEVRGATNEKLFF
J: TRBJ1-2; V: TRBV4-1; CDR3: CASSLEEQPNYGYTF
J: TRBJ1-6; V: TRBV7-2; CDR3: CASSLGLGRGNSPLHF
J: TRBJ2-7; V: TRBV11-3; CDR3: CASSLRTPSSYEQYF
J: TRBJ2-3; V: TRBV29-1; CDR3: CSVEAGITDTQYF
J: TRBJ2-7; V: TRBV7-9; CDR3: CASSLGSRDEQYF
J: TRBJ2-7; V: TRBV6-5; CDR3: CASSSQTGSYEQYF
J: TRBJ2-5; V: TRBV5-1; CDR3: CASSSGTRQETQYF
J: TRBJ2-1; V: TRBV7-6; CDR3: CASSLERGREQFF
J: TRBJ2-2; V: TRBV7-2; CDR3: CASSSNLNTGELFF
J: TRBJ2-3; V: TRBV7-9; CDR3: CASSPGGASTDTQYF
J: TRBJ2-3; V: TRBV29-1; CDR3: CSVEDRLAGSTDTQYF
J: TRBJ1-4; V: TRBV12-3/TRBV12-4; CDR3: CASSKLQEKLFF
J: TRBJ1-1; V: TRBV7-8; CDR3: CASSLGRGRAEAFF